Listed below are T cell receptor beta chains from one sample, sequenced in a study of blood T cell repertoires in COVID-19. The protocol was immunoSEQ multiplex PCR, while the TCRdb copy is restricted to in-frame clones and leaves out a portion. Of some 89,000 clones listed, approximately 80% are singletons. Sequences were obtained from peripheral blood. These receptors all stem from a man between 65 and 79 years old with acute or convalescent COVID-19. CDR3s include the opening cysteine and the closing phenylalanine or tryptophan. A D gene is named only where the DNA matches it firmly. The size of a clone is reported for some rows only, either as once, few or many, or as a class for expanded clones.

TGTGCCAGCAGTTTATCGATGAGACAGGGGGACACCGGGGAGCTGTTTTTT | CASSLSMRQGDTGELFF | TRBD1 | TRBJ2-2 | - | TRBV27
TGCGCCAGCAGCCAAGAACACCCCAATCAGCCCCAGCATTTT | CASSQEHPNQPQHF | - | TRBJ1-5 | - | TRBV4-1
TGTGCCAGCAGTTTCATTACAGGGGATTTGAACACTGAAGCTTTCTTT | CASSFITGDLNTEAFF | TRBD1 | TRBJ1-1 | few | TRBV6-6
TGCGCCAGCAGCTTGGATGGGGGACTCAATCAGCCCCAGCATTTT | CASSLDGGLNQPQHF | - | TRBJ1-5 | - | TRBV5-1
TGTGCCAGCAGTGAAATGGCAGGAAACTCTGGAAACACCATATATTTT | CASSEMAGNSGNTIYF | - | TRBJ1-3 | many | TRBV6-1
TGTGCCAGTAGTATTTCAGCAGGGTTGGGTTCACCCCTCCACTTT | CASSISAGLGSPLHF | - | TRBJ1-6 | - | TRBV19
TGCGCCAGCAGCTTGGCCGGGCAGGGGAACGAAAAACTGTTTTTT | CASSLAGQGNEKLFF | - | TRBJ1-4 | - | TRBV5-1
TGTGCCACCAGTGTGAGGGGGATGGATACGCAGTATTTT | CATSVRGMDTQYF | - | TRBJ2-3 | once | TRBV24-1
TGTGCCTGGAGTTTGACAGGGGGCCTAACTGAAGCTTTCTTT | CAWSLTGGLTEAFF | TRBD1 | TRBJ1-1 | - | TRBV30
TGTGCCAGCAGCCAACAAGTGGGCCAGGGGGCCGGGGAGCTGTTTTTT | CASSQQVGQGAGELFF | TRBD1 | TRBJ2-2 | - | TRBV9
TGTGCCAGCAGCTTGGACTGGGACAGCAGAAATCAGCCCCAGCATTTT | CASSLDWDSRNQPQHF | TRBD1 | TRBJ1-5 | few | TRBV5-4
TGTGCCAGCAGTTCAGCTCTAGGGGTCGGAAAACTGTTTTTT | CASSSALGVGKLFF | - | TRBJ1-4 | - | TRBV27
TGTGCCGGAGGACAGGGAGGGACAGATACGCAGTATTTT | CAGGQGGTDTQYF | - | TRBJ2-3 | once | TRBV2
TGTGCCAGTAGTTTGGCAGGGGGCCTGGCAGATACGCAGTATTTT | CASSLAGGLADTQYF | TRBD1 | TRBJ2-3 | - | TRBV19
TGTGCCAGCAGCTTTGCAAGCAGGGGTAGGAACACTGAAGCTTTCTTT | CASSFASRGRNTEAFF | - | TRBJ1-1 | - | TRBV5-4
TGTGCCAGCAGCGTAGCGGGTTTGGGGGGTCGCTCTGGAAACACCATATATTTT | CASSVAGLGGRSGNTIYF | - | TRBJ1-3 | - | TRBV9
TGCGCCAGCACCCGGGACAGGCGTACTAGCACAGATACGCAGTATTTT | CASTRDRRTSTDTQYF | TRBD1 | TRBJ2-3 | few | TRBV10-2
TGCAGCGTAACAGGGGGGGACACCGGGGAGCTGTTTTTT | CSVTGGDTGELFF | - | TRBJ2-2 | - | TRBV29-1
TGTGCCAGCTCACCACCGGAGGGGACCTATGGCTACACCTTC | CASSPPEGTYGYTF | - | TRBJ1-2 | - | TRBV18
TGTGCCAGCAGCGTAGACGGGTCCACCTACGAGCAGTACTTC | CASSVDGSTYEQYF | - | TRBJ2-7 | - | TRBV9
TGTGCCAGCAGCCGTCAGGGACTCCACCCTAGCACAGATACGCAGTATTTT | CASSRQGLHPSTDTQYF | - | TRBJ2-3 | - | TRBV7-3
TGTGCCAGCAGGGGCGACAACGCCGAGCAGTACTTC | CASRGDNAEQYF | - | TRBJ2-7 | - | TRBV6-5
TGTGCCAGCAAAACAGGGATAGGGGCTGGAAACACCATATATTTT | CASKTGIGAGNTIYF | - | TRBJ1-3 | - | TRBV6-5